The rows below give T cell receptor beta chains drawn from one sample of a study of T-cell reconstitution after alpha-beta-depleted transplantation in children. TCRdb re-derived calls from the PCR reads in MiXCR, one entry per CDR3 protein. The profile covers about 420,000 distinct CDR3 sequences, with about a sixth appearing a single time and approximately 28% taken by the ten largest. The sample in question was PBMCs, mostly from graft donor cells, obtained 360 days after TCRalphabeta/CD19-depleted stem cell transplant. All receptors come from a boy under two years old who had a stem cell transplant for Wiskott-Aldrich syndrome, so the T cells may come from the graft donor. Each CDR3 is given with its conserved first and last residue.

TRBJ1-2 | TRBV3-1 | CASSQDPGSYGYTF
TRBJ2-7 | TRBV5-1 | CASSLDLLGQNHEQYF
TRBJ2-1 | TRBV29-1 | CSAWTVIFGNEQFF
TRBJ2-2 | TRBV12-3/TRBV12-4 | CASSRPGRQNTGELFF
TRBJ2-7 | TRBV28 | CASSLIGASPYEQYF
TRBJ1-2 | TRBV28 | CASSLTRGRNGYTF
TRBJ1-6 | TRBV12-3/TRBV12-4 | CASSLRQNNSPLHF
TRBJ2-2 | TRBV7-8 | CASSPRGHANTGELFF
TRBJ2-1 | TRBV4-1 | CASRPLAGVGWDNEQFF
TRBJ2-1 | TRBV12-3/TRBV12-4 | CASSLRRQMTSGGASYNEQFF
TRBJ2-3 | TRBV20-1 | CSASPFSGGAADTQYF
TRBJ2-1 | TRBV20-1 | CSATIAGPSYNEQFF
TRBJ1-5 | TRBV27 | CASSRTGGRNQPQHF
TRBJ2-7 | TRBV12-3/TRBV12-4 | CASTYGGLTYEQYF
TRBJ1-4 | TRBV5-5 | CASSTVTGSNEKLFF
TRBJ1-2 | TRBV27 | CASSPTLHYGYTF
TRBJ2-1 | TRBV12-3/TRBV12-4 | CASSFFGQAGGLF
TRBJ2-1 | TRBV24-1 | CATSDLGLAGVDEQFF
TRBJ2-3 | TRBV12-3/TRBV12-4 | CASSYHPVGWGDTQYF
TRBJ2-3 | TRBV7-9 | CASSSRGDKRTDTQYF
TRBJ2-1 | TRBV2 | CASHEYNEQFF
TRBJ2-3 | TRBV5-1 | CASGTGLAGRPADTQYF
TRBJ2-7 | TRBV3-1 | CATGTFRTSEQYF
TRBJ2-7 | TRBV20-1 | CSARLAGYEQYF
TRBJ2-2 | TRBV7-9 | CASSPGLGRELFF
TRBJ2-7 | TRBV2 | CASSESGWGAF
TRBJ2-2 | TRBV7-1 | CASSDRTPTIYANTGELFF
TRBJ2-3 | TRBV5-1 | CASSFDLSSTDTQYF
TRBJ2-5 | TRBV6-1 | CASSPWEGQETQYF
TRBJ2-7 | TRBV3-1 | CASSQRRAGLGYEQYF
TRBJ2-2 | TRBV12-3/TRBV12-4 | CASCPGSGRAGVGELFF
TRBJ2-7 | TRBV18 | CASSGTGYTYEQYF
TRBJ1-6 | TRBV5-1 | CASSSRRSYNSPLHF
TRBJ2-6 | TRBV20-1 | CSASDPSGANVLTF
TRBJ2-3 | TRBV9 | CASSAGVASLTDTQYF
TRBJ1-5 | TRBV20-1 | CSANDRRNQPQHF
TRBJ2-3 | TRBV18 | CASSPTGPDTQYF
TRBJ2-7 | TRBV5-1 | CASSRMSSGTYEQYF
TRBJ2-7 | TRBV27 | CASSLTGTDPYEQYF
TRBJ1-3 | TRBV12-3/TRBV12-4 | CASAINGGTGNTIYF
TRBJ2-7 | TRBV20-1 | CSARDTGLASYEQYF